This paragraph reports one T cell receptor (beta chain). The antigen is undetermined. V was clipped by 6 bases and J by 7 bases; unmatched bases: 7. CDR1 and CDR2 from the germline V gene are MDHEN and SYDVKM. The CDR3 sequence is 14 residues long. This specimen comes from a study of cytomegalovirus exposure and HLA in healthy donors. Study outcomes and limitations: Analyses of presence and absence presupposed an approximately uniform sequencing depth across donors. Earlier analysis looked at TCR beta V segments, and most were productive about 87% or about 30% of the time.

Vbeta (60) and Jbeta (13) primers were used in the PCR. Profiling relied on immunoSEQ multiplex PCR, and the TCRdb table lists in-frame clones only, not all of them. The table shows approximately 130,000 clones, with less than 85% occurring only once. Sample: PBMCs. The chain combines TRBV28 with TRBJ2-1, with 9 bases identical to TRBD1. The receptor comes from a man in his forties or fifties in good health and CMV-seronegative. The CDR3 region has the DNA TGTGCCAGCAGGGGACAGGGAAAAGTGAATGAGCAGTTCTTC. Protein sequence: CASRGQGKVNEQFF.